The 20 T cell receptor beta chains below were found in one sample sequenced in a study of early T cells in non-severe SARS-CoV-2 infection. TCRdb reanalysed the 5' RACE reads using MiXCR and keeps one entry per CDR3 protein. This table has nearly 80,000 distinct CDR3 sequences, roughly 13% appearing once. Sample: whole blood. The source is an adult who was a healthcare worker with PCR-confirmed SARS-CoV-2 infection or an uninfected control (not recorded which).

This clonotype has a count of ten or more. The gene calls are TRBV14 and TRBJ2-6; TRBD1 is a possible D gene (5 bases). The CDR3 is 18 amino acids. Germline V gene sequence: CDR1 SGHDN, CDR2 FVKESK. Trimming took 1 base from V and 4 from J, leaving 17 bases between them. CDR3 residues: CASSQGVAAGYGANVLTF. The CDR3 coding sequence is TGTGCCAGCAGCCAAGGAGTTGCGGCAGGGTACGGGGCCAACGTCCTGACTTTC.

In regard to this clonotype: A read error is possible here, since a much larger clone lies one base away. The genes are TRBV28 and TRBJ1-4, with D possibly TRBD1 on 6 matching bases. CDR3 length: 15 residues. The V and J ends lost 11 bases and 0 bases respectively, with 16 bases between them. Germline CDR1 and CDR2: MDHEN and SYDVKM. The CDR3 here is CAGSVRQATNEKLFF. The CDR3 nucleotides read TGTGCCGGCTCCGTCCGACAGGCAACTAATGAAAAACTGTTTTTT.

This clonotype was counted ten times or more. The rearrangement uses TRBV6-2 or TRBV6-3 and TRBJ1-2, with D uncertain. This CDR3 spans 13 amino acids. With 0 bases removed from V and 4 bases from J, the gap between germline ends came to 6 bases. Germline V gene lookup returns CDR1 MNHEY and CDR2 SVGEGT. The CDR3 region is CASSYSPAYGYTF. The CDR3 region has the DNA TGTGCCAGCAGTTACTCGCCAGCCTATGGCTACACCTTC.

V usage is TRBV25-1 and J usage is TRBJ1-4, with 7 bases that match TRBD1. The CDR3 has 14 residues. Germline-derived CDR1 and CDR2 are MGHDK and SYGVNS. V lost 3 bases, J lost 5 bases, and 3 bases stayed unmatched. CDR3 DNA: TGTGCCAGCAGTGAGACAGGGAACAATGAAAAACTGTTTTTT. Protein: CASSETGNNEKLFF.

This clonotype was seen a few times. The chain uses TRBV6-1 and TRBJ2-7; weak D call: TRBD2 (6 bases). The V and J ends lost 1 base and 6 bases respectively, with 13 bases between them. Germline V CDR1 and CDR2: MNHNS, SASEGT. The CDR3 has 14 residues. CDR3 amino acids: CASSEVLRRGEQYF. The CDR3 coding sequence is TGTGCCAGCAGTGAAGTCCTCAGGCGGGGCGAGCAGTACTTC.

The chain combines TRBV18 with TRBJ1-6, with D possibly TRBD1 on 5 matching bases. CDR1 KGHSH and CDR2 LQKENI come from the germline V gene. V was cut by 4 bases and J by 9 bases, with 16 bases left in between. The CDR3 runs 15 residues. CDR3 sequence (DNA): TGTGCCAGCTCACTGCAAGGGGTCCGTGGTTCACCCCTCCACTTT. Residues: CASSLQGVRGSPLHF.

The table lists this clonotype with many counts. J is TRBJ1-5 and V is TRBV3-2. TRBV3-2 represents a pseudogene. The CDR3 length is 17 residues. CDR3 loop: CASSQGVRARRNQPQHF. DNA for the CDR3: TGTGCCAGCAGCCAAGGGGTCAGGGCCCGGCGCAATCAGCCCCAGCATTTT.

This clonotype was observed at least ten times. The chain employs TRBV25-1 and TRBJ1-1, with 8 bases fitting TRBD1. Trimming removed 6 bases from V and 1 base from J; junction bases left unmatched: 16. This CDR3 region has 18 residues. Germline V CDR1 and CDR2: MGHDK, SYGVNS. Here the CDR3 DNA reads TGTGCCAGCAGCCCCCCAGGGGGCGAGTCAAACCCGAACACTGAAGCTTTCTTT. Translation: CASSPPGGESNPNTEAFF.

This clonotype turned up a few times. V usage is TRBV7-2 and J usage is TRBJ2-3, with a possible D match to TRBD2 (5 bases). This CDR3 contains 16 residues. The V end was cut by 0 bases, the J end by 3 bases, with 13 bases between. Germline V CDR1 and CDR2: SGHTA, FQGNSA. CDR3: CASSLALKGSTDTQYF. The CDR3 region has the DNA TGTGCCAGCAGCTTAGCGCTGAAAGGGAGTACAGATACGCAGTATTTT.

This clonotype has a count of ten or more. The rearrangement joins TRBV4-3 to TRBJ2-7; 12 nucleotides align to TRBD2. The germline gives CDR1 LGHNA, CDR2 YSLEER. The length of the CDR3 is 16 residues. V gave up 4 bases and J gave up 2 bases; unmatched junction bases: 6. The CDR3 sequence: CASSPGTSGQTYEQYF. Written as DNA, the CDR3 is TGCGCCAGCAGCCCGGGGACTAGCGGGCAAACCTACGAGCAGTACTTC.

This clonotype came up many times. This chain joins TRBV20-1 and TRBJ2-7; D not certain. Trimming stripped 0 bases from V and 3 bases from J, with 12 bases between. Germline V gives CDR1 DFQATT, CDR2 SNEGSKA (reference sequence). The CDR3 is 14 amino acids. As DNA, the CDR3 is TGCAGTGCTAGAGATCGGGCCAGAAACTACGAGCAGTACTTC. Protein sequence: CSARDRARNYEQYF.

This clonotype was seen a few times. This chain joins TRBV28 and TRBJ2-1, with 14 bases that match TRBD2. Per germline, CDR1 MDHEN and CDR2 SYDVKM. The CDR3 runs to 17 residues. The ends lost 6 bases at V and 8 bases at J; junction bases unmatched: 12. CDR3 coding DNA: TGTGCCAGCAGCCCCCCCGGGACTAGCGGGAGATCGGATGAGCAGTTCTTC. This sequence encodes CASSPPGTSGRSDEQFF. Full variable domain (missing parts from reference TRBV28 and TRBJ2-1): DVKVTQSSRYLVKRTGEKVFLECVQDMDHENMFWYRQDPGLGLRLIYFSYDVKMKEKGDIPEGYSVSREKKERFSLILESASTNQTSMYLCASSPPGTSGRSDEQFFGPGTRLTVL.

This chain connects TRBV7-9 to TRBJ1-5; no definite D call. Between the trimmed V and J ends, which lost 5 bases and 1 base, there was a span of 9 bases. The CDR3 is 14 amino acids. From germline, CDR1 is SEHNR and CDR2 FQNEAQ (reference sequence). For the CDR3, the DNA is TGTGCCAGCAGCCTCCCGGGGAGCAATCAGCCCCAGCATTTT. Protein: CASSLPGSNQPQHF. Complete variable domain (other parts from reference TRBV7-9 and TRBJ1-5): DTGVSQNPRHKITKRGQNVTFRCDPISEHNRLYWYRQTLGQGPEFLTYFQNEAQLEKSRLLSDRFSAERPKGSFSTLEIQRTEQGDSAMYLCASSLPGSNQPQHFGDGTRLSIL.

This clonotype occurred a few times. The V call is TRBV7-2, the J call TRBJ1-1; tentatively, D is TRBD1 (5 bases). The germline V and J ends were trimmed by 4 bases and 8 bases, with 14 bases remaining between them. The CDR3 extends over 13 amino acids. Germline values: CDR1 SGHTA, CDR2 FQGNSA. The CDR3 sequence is CASSWGRMAEAFF. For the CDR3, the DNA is TGTGCCAGCAGCTGGGGGAGGATGGCAGAAGCTTTCTTT. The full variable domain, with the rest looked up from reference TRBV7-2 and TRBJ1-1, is GAGVSQSPSNKVTEKGKDVELRCDPISGHTALYWYRQSLGQGLEFLIYFQGNSAPDKSGLPSDRFSAERTGGSVSTLTIQRTQQEDSAVYLCASSWGRMAEAFFGQGTRLTVV.

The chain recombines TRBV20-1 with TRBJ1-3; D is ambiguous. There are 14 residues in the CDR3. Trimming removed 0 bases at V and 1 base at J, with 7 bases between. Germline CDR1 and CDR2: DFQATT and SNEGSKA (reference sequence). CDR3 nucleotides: TGCAGTGCTAGAGATTATCTTTCTGGAAACACCATATATTTT. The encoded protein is CSARDYLSGNTIYF.

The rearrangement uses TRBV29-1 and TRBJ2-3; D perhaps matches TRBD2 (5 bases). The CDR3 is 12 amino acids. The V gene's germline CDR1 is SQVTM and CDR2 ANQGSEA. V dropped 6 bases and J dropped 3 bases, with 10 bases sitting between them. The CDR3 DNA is TGCAGCGTCGCCCCGGGAACAGATACGCAGTATTTT. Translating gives CSVAPGTDTQYF.

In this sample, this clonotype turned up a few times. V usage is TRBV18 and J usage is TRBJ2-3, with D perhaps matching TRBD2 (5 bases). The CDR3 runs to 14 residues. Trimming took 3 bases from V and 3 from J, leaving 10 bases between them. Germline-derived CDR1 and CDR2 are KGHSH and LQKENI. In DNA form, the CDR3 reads TGTGCCAGCTCACCGTTATCGGGGACAGATACGCAGTATTTT. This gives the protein CASSPLSGTDTQYF.

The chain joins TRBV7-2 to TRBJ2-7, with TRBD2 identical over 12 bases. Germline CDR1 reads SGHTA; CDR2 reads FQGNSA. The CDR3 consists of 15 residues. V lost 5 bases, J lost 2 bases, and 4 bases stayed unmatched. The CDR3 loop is CASSGGLAGPYEQYF. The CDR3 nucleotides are TGTGCCAGCAGCGGGGGACTAGCGGGTCCCTACGAGCAGTACTTC.

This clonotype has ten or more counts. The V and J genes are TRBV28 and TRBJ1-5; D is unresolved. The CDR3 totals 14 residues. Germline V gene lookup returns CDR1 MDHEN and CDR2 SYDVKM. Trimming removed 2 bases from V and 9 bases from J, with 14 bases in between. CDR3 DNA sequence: TGTGCCAGCAGTTTAGACGGGAGGATGGGGCCCCAGCATTTT. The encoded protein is CASSLDGRMGPQHF.

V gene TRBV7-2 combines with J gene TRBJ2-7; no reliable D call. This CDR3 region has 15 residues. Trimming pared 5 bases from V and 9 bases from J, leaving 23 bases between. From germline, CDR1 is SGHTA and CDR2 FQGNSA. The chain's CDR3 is CASSKTSIPESAQYF. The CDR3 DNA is TGTGCCAGCAGCAAAACCTCCATACCCGAATCCGCGCAGTACTTC.